What follows are 5 T cell receptor beta chains derived from one specimen sequenced in a study of shared clonotypes between healthy human individuals. Assay used: immunoSEQ multiplex PCR; TCRdb lists only in-frame clones, some missing. The sample shows 400,000 to 500,000 clones, 70% to 80% of them seen only once. The sample consisted of PBMCs. The receptors come from a woman between 40 and 50 years old in good health. Some clones in this sample may be carry-over from other donors' samples.

The chain employs TRBV7-9 and TRBJ2-3; 10 bases are shared with TRBD2. The germline gives CDR1 SEHNR, CDR2 FQNEAQ (reference sequence). The CDR3 is made up of 15 amino acids. Trimming took 3 bases from V and 5 from J; bases not matched to a gene: 5. The CDR3 loop is CASSFIAGGGDTQYF. CDR3 nucleotides: TGTGCCAGCAGCTTTATAGCGGGAGGCGGAGATACGCAGTATTTT.

The V call is TRBV9, the J call TRBJ2-7, with 7 bases that match TRBD1. Looked up from germline, CDR1 is SGDLS and CDR2 is YYNGEE. The CDR3 is 13 residues long. Trimming took 7 bases from V and 3 from J; bases not matched to a gene: 7. CDR3 region: CASSTGKSYEQYF. CDR3 in DNA: TGTGCCAGCTCGACAGGGAAGAGCTACGAGCAGTACTTC.

The rearrangement joins TRBV5-4 to TRBJ2-6; perhaps TRBD2 as D (5 bases). The CDR3 loop spans 17 amino acids. The germline V gene has CDR1 SGHNT and CDR2 YYREEE (reference sequence). V lost 1 base and J 3 bases, leaving 14 bases between the germline ends. CDR3 residues: CASSLKFGGHGANVLTF. The CDR3 nucleotides are TGTGCCAGCAGCTTGAAGTTCGGCGGGCATGGGGCCAACGTCCTGACTTTC.

The rearrangement uses TRBV6-5 and TRBJ1-2; 9 bases are a match to TRBD1. V shed 1 base and J 7 bases; nucleotides not matched to a gene: 4. The germline gives CDR1 MNHEY, CDR2 SVGAGI. The CDR3 loop spans 14 amino acids. Here the CDR3 DNA reads TGTGCCAGCAGTTACTACGGGGGACAGGGTGGCTACACCTTC. It specifies CASSYYGGQGGYTF.

The DNA of the CDR3 is TGTGCCAGCAGCAGCCGGGACCTTAACTATGGCTACACCTTC. As protein: CASSSRDLNYGYTF. The J gene is TRBJ1-2, the V gene TRBV7-9, with D possibly TRBD1 on 5 matching bases. Germline V lookup: CDR1 SEHNR, CDR2 FQNEAQ (reference sequence). The CDR3 is made up of 14 amino acids. With 5 bases removed from V and 1 base from J, the gap between germline ends came to 11 bases.